A single sample is the source of the 14 T cell receptor beta chains below, sequenced in a study of cytomegalovirus exposure and HLA in healthy donors (dated by TCRdb to the late 2010s). Receptors were amplified or captured by the immunoSEQ multiplex PCR assay. For the multiplex PCR, a mixture combining 60 forward primers for TCR Vbeta segments and 13 reverse primers for TCR Jbeta segments was used. In TCRdb, the immuneACCESS table is reduced to in-frame sequences with V and J assigned. These tables do not hold every clone; where another copy was compared, an unresolved V gene accounts for under half, and the others remain unexplained. The sample table contains approximately 130,000 clones; only one count was recorded for more than 70% of them. The ten largest clones add up to about 6.7% of the sample. Sequenced: PBMCs. The receptors come from a woman aged 25 to 39 in good health and CMV-seropositive.

Turning to this clone: A junction boundary mismatches the germline segment, possibly from a read error. The V gene is TRBV15, the J gene TRBJ2-4; D possibly corresponds to TRBD2 (6 bases). CDR3 size: 12 residues. Germline V gives CDR1 LNHNV, CDR2 YYDKDF (reference sequence). DNA of the CDR3: TGTGCCACCAGCAGAGATGGGGGGACGCTTAACTTC. Amino acids: CATSRDGGTLNF.

This chain links TRBV29-1 with TRBJ2-4; TRBD2 aligns across 7 bases. Germline V gene data show CDR1 as SQVTM and CDR2 as ANQGSEA. V shed 6 bases and J 3 bases; nucleotides not matched to a gene: 5. The CDR3 runs to 13 residues. CDR3 nucleotides: TGCAGCGTAGTAGCGGGTTACAAAAACATTCAGTACTTC. It codes for CSVVAGYKNIQYF.

The J gene is TRBJ1-3, the V gene TRBV11-2; D unresolved. V was trimmed by 4 bases and J by 0 bases, leaving 10 bases between them. CDR3 length: 15 amino acids. The germline V gene encodes CDR1 SGHAT and CDR2 FQNNGV. This chain's CDR3 is CASSSQTVSGNTIYF. DNA for the CDR3: TGTGCCAGCAGCTCTCAAACGGTCTCTGGAAACACCATATATTTT.

This clone was observed a single time. J is TRBJ2-3 and V is TRBV7-9, with 11 bases that match TRBD1. This CDR3 contains 19 residues. The trim removed 5 bases at V and 4 bases at J, leaving 17 bases unmatched. Looked up from germline, CDR1 is SEHNR and CDR2 is FQNEAQ (reference sequence). The CDR3 DNA reads TGTGCCAGCAGCCGGACAGGGGGCCTGCTTAGCGAGGGGGCAGATACGCAGTATTTT. Protein sequence: CASSRTGGLLSEGADTQYF. The full variable domain, in which reference TRBV7-9 and TRBJ2-3 provide the parts outside the CDR3, is DTGVSQNPRHKITKRGQNVTFRCDPISEHNRLYWYRQTLGQGPEFLTYFQNEAQLEKSRLLSDRFSAERPKGSFSTLEIQRTEQGDSAMYLCASSRTGGLLSEGADTQYFGPGTRLTVL.

The V call is TRBV6-5, the J call TRBJ1-6; weak D call: TRBD1 (5 bases). V was trimmed by 2 bases and J by 13 bases, leaving 12 bases between them. The length of the CDR3 is 13 residues. Looked up from germline, CDR1 is MNHEY and CDR2 is SVGAGI. This CDR3 reads CASSYGDLGPLHF. The CDR3 DNA is TGTGCCAGCAGTTACGGGGACTTAGGGCCCCTCCACTTT.

The chain employs TRBV19 and TRBJ1-5; D call uncertain. Germline CDR1 reads LNHDA; CDR2 reads SQIVND (reference sequence). The V and J ends lost 6 bases and 0 bases respectively, with 12 bases between them. This CDR3 contains 15 residues. CDR3 sequence reads: CASSLPAYSNQPQHF. The CDR3 DNA reads as TGTGCCAGTAGCCTGCCAGCGTATAGCAATCAGCCCCAGCATTTT. Combining the CDR3 with reference TRBV19 and TRBJ1-5 gives the whole variable domain DGGITQSPKYLFRKEGQNVTLSCEQNLNHDAMYWYRQDPGQGLRLIYYSQIVNDFQKGDIAEGYSVSREKKESFPLTVTSAQKNPTAFYLCASSLPAYSNQPQHFGDGTRLSIL.

V usage is TRBV6-4 and J usage is TRBJ1-2; D possibly corresponds to TRBD1 (5 bases). V was trimmed by 0 bases and J by 8 bases, leaving 16 bases between them. This CDR3 spans 15 amino acids. Germline V gene sequence: CDR1 MRHNA, CDR2 SNTAGT. The CDR3 DNA follows: TGTGCCAGCAGTGACTCGGGGGGAGCTTACGAGGGCTACACCTTC. It codes for CASSDSGGAYEGYTF.

Only a few counts were recorded for this clone. The V and J genes are TRBV28 and TRBJ1-4, with D unresolved. V lost 1 base and J 7 bases, leaving 13 bases between the germline ends. Germline-derived CDR1 and CDR2 are MDHEN and SYDVKM. This CDR3 has 15 residues. The CDR3 region is CASSLFGRAGEKLFF. In DNA form, the CDR3 reads TGTGCCAGCAGTTTATTCGGACGTGCGGGTGAAAAACTGTTTTTT.

The V and J genes are TRBV2 and TRBJ1-4, with 7 positions matching TRBD1. The V and J ends lost 7 bases and 4 bases, in that order; junction bases with no gene match: 6. Germline V gene sequence: CDR1 SNHLY, CDR2 FYNNEI. This CDR3 has 14 residues. This CDR3 reads CASKGAALNEKLFF. The CDR3 nucleotides are TGTGCCAGCAAGGGGGCGGCCCTTAATGAAAAACTGTTTTTT.

The rearrangement joins TRBV5-1 to TRBJ2-7; D uncertain. From germline, CDR1 is SGHRS and CDR2 YFSETQ. V was pared by 2 bases and J by 6 bases, with 18 bases between. The CDR3 sequence is 15 residues long. CDR3 sequence: CASSLAERLLSEQYF. The CDR3 bases are TGCGCCAGCAGCTTAGCAGAGCGATTACTCTCCGAGCAGTACTTC.

This clone is a singleton in its sample. The gene calls are TRBV5-1 and TRBJ2-3, with 9 bases identical to TRBD1. With 4 bases clipped from V and 1 base from J, the junction kept 13 bases outside the gene matches. The length of the CDR3 is 18 residues. Germline CDR1 SGHRS, CDR2 YFSETQ. The CDR3 protein is CASSHLLPGQGGTDTQYF. The DNA for the CDR3 is TGCGCCAGCAGCCACCTATTACCGGGACAGGGAGGCACAGATACGCAGTATTTT.

This clone came up a few times. The genes are TRBV27 and TRBJ2-5; D not resolved. TRBJ2-7 explains the end of the DNA better; the J call may be wrong. Germline assignment: CDR1 MNHEY and CDR2 SMNVEV (reference sequence). The CDR3 totals 14 residues. Here the CDR3 DNA reads TGTGCCAGCAGTTTATCGGGGAAAGACTACGAGCAGTACTTC. Protein product: CASSLSGKDYEQYF.

This clone was observed a few times. This chain joins TRBV28 and TRBJ1-4, with 8 positions matching TRBD1. The junction had 3 bases not matched to a gene; V was cut back by 4 bases and J by 2 bases. The CDR3 consists of 15 residues. Germline lookup yields CDR1 MDHEN and CDR2 SYDVKM. This CDR3 reads CASSSGTGTNEKLFF. The CDR3 bases are TGTGCCAGCAGTTCGGGGACAGGTACTAATGAAAAACTGTTTTTT.

The chain combines TRBV5-4 with TRBJ2-7; D call uncertain. This CDR3 region has 14 residues. Germline V gene data show CDR1 as SGHNT and CDR2 as YYREEE (reference sequence). Between the trimmed V and J ends, which lost 0 bases and 6 bases, there was a span of 13 bases. The CDR3 DNA follows: TGTGCCAGCAGCTTGGGTCAGGCAGGTGGCGAGCAGTACTTC. Translating it yields CASSLGQAGGEQYF. Using reference TRBV5-4 and TRBJ2-7 for the parts outside the CDR3, the full variable domain is ETGVTQSPTHLIKTRGQQVTLRCSSQSGHNTVSWYQQALGQGPQFIFQYYREEENGRGNFPPRFSGLQFPNYSSELNVNALELDDSALYLCASSLGQAGGEQYFGPGTRLTVT.